These 7 T cell receptor beta chains share one sample of origin, sequenced in a study of shared clonotypes between healthy human individuals (dated by TCRdb to 2019 to 2021). Library generation was performed with the immunoSEQ multiplex PCR assay. Entries here come from immuneACCESS through TCRdb and include only in-frame sequences with V and J called. Some clones fail to appear in such tables; in the studies checked, an unresolved V gene covers under half of the shortfall, and the cause of the remainder is unknown. Across this sample there are fewer than 2.5 million clones, with 93% seen only once. 0.35% to 0.45% of the sample rests with the top ten. The material sequenced was naive CD4+ T cells from PBMCs. In the paper's terms, the cell subset or site label means: CD45RA+ positively selected. Receptor source: a man aged 18-30 years in good health. Some clones in this sample may be carry-over from other donors' samples.

This rearrangement joins TRBV19 to TRBJ1-1; D perhaps matches TRBD1 (6 bases). Looked up from germline, CDR1 is LNHDA and CDR2 is SQIVND (reference sequence). V lost 4 bases and J 6 bases, leaving 15 bases between the germline ends. CDR3 length: 14 amino acids. Here the CDR3 DNA reads TGTGCCAGTAGTAAGAGGCAGGGGCGCGCTGAAGCTTTCTTT. Protein product: CASSKRQGRAEAFF.

The rearrangement uses TRBV7-2 and TRBJ2-1, with TRBD2 identical over 14 bases. This CDR3 is 16 amino acids long. V trimming: 4 bases; J trimming: 6 bases; junction bases outside the gene matches: 5. The germline CDR1 and CDR2 sequences are SGHTA and FQGNSA. CDR3 nucleotides: TGTGCCAGCAGCTCAACGGGACTAGCGGGAGTCAATGAGCAGTTCTTC. Translated, it gives CASSSTGLAGVNEQFF.

This chain uses TRBV5-1 with TRBJ2-3; D gene ambiguous. The V and J ends lost 3 bases and 2 bases respectively, with 10 bases between them. The CDR3 is made up of 14 amino acids. Germline V gene lookup returns CDR1 SGHRS and CDR2 YFSETQ. The CDR3 DNA reads as TGCGCCAGCAGCTCCACCGCCATCACAGATACGCAGTATTTT. The encoded protein is CASSSTAITDTQYF.

To note about this clone: Other nucleotide sequences in the sample specify the same CDR3. This chain links TRBV28 with TRBJ1-2; D is uncertain. The CDR3 contains 12 residues. Germline V gene sequence: CDR1 MDHEN, CDR2 SYDVKM. V lost 3 bases, J lost 4 bases, and 6 bases lay in between. In nucleotides, the CDR3 is TGTGCCAGCAGTTTTCGCACCTATGGCTACACCTTC. Translation: CASSFRTYGYTF.

V and J are TRBV27 and TRBJ2-4, with TRBD1 matching over 8 bases. CDR1 and CDR2 (germline): MNHEY, SMNVEV (reference sequence). CDR3 length: 14 residues. With V trimmed by 3 bases and J by 5 bases, 3 bases remained unmatched. The CDR3 DNA follows: TGTGCCAGCAGTTTCGGACAGGGAGAAAACATTCAGTACTTC. This encodes CASSFGQGENIQYF.

V gene TRBV2 combines with J gene TRBJ1-5; D is perhaps TRBD1 (6 bases). Germline lookup yields CDR1 SNHLY and CDR2 FYNNEI. The CDR3 is 13 amino acids. The V end was cut by 4 bases, the J end by 7 bases, with 11 bases between. CDR3 coding DNA: TGTGCCAGCAGTGGGTCGGGGGCCCAGCCCCAGCATTTT. Protein: CASSGSGAQPQHF.

This clone was detected once. This rearrangement joins TRBV6-5 to TRBJ1-2; a weak D match, TRBD1 (5 bases). The CDR3 loop spans 15 amino acids. Germline V lookup: CDR1 MNHEY, CDR2 SVGAGI. Trimming left V 6 bases short and J 8 bases short, with 22 bases between. CDR3: CASSYGWTTGGGYTF. The CDR3 DNA is TGTGCCAGCAGCTACGGCTGGACAACCGGCGGCGGCTACACCTTC.